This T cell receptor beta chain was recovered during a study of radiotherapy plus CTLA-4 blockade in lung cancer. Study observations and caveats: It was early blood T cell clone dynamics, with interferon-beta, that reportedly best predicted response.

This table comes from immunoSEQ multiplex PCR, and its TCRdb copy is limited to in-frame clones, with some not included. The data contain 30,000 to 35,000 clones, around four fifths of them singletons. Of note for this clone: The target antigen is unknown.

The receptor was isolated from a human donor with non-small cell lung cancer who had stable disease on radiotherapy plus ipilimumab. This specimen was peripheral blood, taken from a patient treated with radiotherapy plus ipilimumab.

CDR3 sequence: CASSQGRDYGYTF. In DNA form, the CDR3 reads TGTGCCAGCAGCCAGGGGCGGGACTATGGCTACACCTTC. V is TRBV28 and J is TRBJ1-2; possible D gene TRBD1, 6 bases. Germline V lookup: CDR1 MDHEN, CDR2 SYDVKM. The length of the CDR3 is 13 residues. V lost 6 bases, J lost 3 bases, and 11 bases lay in between.